This passage covers 10 T cell receptor beta chains from one sample sequenced in a study of blood T cell repertoires in COVID-19. Libraries were prepared by immunoSEQ multiplex PCR; TCRdb keeps only in-frame clonotypes and omits some of them. This sample has about 240,000 clones; 70% to 80% occur once, and the top ten carry 2.5% to 4%. Sequencing was carried out using peripheral blood. The receptors here all came from a woman older than 75 with acute or convalescent COVID-19.

V gene TRBV9 combines with J gene TRBJ1-6; TRBD1 might be the D (5 bases). The CDR3 sequence is 16 residues long. Germline CDR1 is SGDLS and CDR2 is YYNGEE. V was clipped by 0 bases and J by 12 bases, with 19 bases between them. The CDR3 DNA is TGTGCCAGCAGCGTAGGGAAAGGGGCTCTTCCTGGACCCCTCCACTTT. Translated: CASSVGKGALPGPLHF.

The CDR3 DNA reads as TGTGCCAGCAGCCTCGGACAGCAGAGGGGAGTTTACGCTGAAGCTTTCTTT. It is translated as CASSLGQQRGVYAEAFF. This chain uses TRBV5-5 with TRBJ1-1; TRBD1 is a possible D gene (6 bases). CDR3 length equals 17 residues. Germline V gene sequence: CDR1 SGHKS, CDR2 YYEKEE (reference sequence). The germline V and J ends were trimmed by 4 bases and 6 bases, with 25 bases remaining between them.

This chain joins TRBV5-6 and TRBJ2-5; unclear D gene. Looked up from germline, CDR1 is SGHDT and CDR2 is YYEEEE. The V and J ends lost 1 base and 5 bases respectively, with 9 bases between them. CDR3 length: 13 residues. In DNA, the CDR3 is TGTGCCAGCAGCTTGTTCAGTACGGAGACCCAGTACTTC. Translating it yields CASSLFSTETQYF.

Only one count was recorded for this clone. This chain uses TRBV6-5 with TRBJ2-1; 15 bases are a match to TRBD2. The CDR3 length is 16 residues. Germline-derived CDR1 and CDR2 are MNHEY and SVGAGI. With 4 bases clipped from V and 7 bases from J, the junction kept 5 bases outside the gene matches. Written as DNA, the CDR3 is TGTGCCAGCAGTTGGACTAGCGGGGGGGCCTTTAATGAGCAGTTCTTC. It encodes CASSWTSGGAFNEQFF.

This clone was counted once. The rearrangement joins TRBV5-4 to TRBJ1-1; 8 bases fit TRBD1. The CDR3 is 13 residues long. The V segment lost 6 bases and the J segment 4 bases; nucleotides outside the gene matches: 5. Germline CDR1 reads SGHNT; CDR2 reads YYREEE (reference sequence). The CDR3 bases are TGTGCCAGCACCCAACAGGGGGGCACTGAAGCTTTCTTT. Its translation: CASTQQGGTEAFF.

The chain employs TRBV5-1 and TRBJ2-5; 9 bases map to TRBD2. The V gene's germline CDR1 is SGHRS and CDR2 YFSETQ. The ends lost 0 bases at V and 6 bases at J; junction bases unmatched: 6. The CDR3 runs to 15 residues. The CDR3 nucleotides read TGCGCCAGCAGCTTGGATAGCGGGAGTGGCCAGACCCAGTACTTC. Its protein product is CASSLDSGSGQTQYF. Combining the CDR3 with reference TRBV5-1 and TRBJ2-5 gives the whole variable domain KAGVTQTPRYLIKTRGQQVTLSCSPISGHRSVSWYQQTPGQGLQFLFEYFSETQRNKGNFPGRFSGRQFSNSRSEMNVSTLELGDSALYLCASSLDSGSGQTQYFGPGTRLLVL.

This clone has just one count. The genes are TRBV11-3 and TRBJ2-4; D may be TRBD2 (6 bases). Germline lookup yields CDR1 SGHNT and CDR2 YENEEA. The germline V and J ends were trimmed by 4 bases and 4 bases, with 8 bases remaining between them. This CDR3 contains 13 residues. The CDR3 coding sequence is TGTGCCAGCAGCTCGGGACTTAAAAACATTCAGTACTTC. It encodes CASSSGLKNIQYF.

The chain is built from TRBV7-4 and TRBJ1-3; the D is unclear. Germline lookup yields CDR1 SGHVT and CDR2 SQSDAQ. The CDR3 runs 15 residues. Trimming stripped 5 bases from V and 0 bases from J, with 11 bases between. The CDR3 region has the DNA TGTGCCAGCAGCGCCCACAGTTACTCTGGAAACACCATATATTTT. Translation gives CASSAHSYSGNTIYF. Together with reference TRBV7-4 and TRBJ1-3, the CDR3 gives the full variable domain: GAGVSQSPRYKVAKRGRDVALRCDSISGHVTLYWYRQTLGQGSEVLTYSQSDAQRDKSGRPSGRFSAERPERSVSTLKIQRTEQGDSAVYLCASSAHSYSGNTIYFGEGSWLTVV.

Only a few counts were recorded for this clone. The genes are TRBV27 and TRBJ1-2; D is possibly TRBD1 (6 bases). Germline lookup yields CDR1 MNHEY and CDR2 SMNVEV (reference sequence). This CDR3 has 13 residues. The V end lost 2 bases, the J end lost 2 bases, and 6 bases lay between the germline ends. The CDR3 loop is CASSLGTNYGYTF. CDR3 DNA sequence: TGTGCCAGCAGTTTAGGGACAAACTATGGCTACACCTTC.

The rearrangement joins TRBV6-6 to TRBJ1-5; D perhaps matches TRBD1 (5 bases). The CDR3 runs to 16 residues. Trimming removed 6 bases at V and 2 bases at J, with 17 bases between. Germline-derived CDR1 and CDR2 are MNHNY and SVGAGI (reference sequence). The CDR3 reads CASSKLPGFRNQPQHF. In DNA form, the CDR3 reads TGTGCCAGCAGCAAACTCCCAGGGTTTCGCAATCAGCCCCAGCATTTT.